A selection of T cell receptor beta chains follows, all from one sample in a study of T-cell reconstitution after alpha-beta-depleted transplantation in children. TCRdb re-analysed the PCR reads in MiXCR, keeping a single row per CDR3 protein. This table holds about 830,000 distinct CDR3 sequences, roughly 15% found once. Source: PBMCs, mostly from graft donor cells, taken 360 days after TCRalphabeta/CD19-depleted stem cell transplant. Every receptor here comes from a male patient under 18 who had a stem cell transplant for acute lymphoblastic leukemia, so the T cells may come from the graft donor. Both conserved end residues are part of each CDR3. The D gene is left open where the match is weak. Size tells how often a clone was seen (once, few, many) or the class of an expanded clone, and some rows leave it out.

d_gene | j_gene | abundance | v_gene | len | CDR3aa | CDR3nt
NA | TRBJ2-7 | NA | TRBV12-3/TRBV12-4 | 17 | CASSFVAGSSISGEQYF | TGTGCCAGCAGTTTTGTCGCGGGGTCCTCCATATCTGGAGAGCAGTACTTC
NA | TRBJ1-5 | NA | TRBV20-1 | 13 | CSATGLGNQPQHF | TGCAGTGCTACAGGCCTGGGGAATCAGCCCCAGCATTTT
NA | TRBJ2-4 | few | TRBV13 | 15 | CASSLGPRSRDIQYF | TGTGCCAGCAGCTTAGGCCCCAGGAGCAGGGACATTCAGTACTTC
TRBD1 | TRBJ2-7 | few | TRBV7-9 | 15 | CASSRIRDSRNEQYF | TGTGCCAGCAGCCGAATCCGGGACAGCCGCAACGAGCAGTACTTC
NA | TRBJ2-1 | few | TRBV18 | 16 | CASSPLGGRAFDEQFF | TGTGCCAGCTCACCACTCGGAGGGCGGGCCTTCGATGAGCAGTTCTTC
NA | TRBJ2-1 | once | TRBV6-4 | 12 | CATGPPYNEQFF | TGTGCCACCGGACCTCCCTACAATGAGCAGTTCTTC
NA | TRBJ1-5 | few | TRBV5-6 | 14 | CASRSWGGNQPQHF | TGTGCCAGCCGGTCGTGGGGAGGCAATCAGCCCCAGCATTTT
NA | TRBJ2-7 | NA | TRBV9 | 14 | CASSVGLGTYEQYF | TGTGCCAGCAGCGTAGGCCTAGGAACCTACGAGCAGTACTTC
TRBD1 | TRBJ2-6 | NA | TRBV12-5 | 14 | CASGPPDRADVLTF | TGTGCTAGTGGTCCCCCTGACAGGGCCGACGTCCTGACTTTC
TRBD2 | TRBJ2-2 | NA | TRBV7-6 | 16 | CASSPGLVPGTGELFF | TGTGCCAGCAGCCCTGGACTAGTCCCAGGAACCGGGGAGCTGTTTTTT
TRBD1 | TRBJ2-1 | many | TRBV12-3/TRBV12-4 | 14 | CASSLIGTDNEQFF | TGTGCCAGCAGTTTAATCGGGACAGACAATGAGCAGTTCTTC
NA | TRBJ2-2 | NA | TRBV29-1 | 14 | CSVRRGPNTGELFF | TGCAGCGTTCGCAGGGGACCGAACACCGGGGAGCTGTTTTTT
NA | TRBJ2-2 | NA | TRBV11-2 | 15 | CASSPGRTLTGELFF | TGTGCCAGCAGCCCCGGACGGACCCTTACCGGGGAGCTGTTTTTT
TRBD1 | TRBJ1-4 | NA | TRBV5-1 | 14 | CASSYGTANEKLFF | TGCGCCAGCAGCTATGGGACAGCTAATGAAAAACTGTTTTTT
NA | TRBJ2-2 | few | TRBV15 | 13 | CATSELDLGELFF | TGTGCCACCAGCGAGCTCGATCTGGGGGAGCTGTTTTTT
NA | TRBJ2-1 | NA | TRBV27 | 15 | CASSGGAGRHNEQFF | TGTGCCAGCAGTGGGGGGGCGGGTAGGCACAATGAGCAGTTCTTC
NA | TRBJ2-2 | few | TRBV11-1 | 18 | CASSLVSQARPNTGELFF | TGTGCCAGCAGCTTAGTTTCCCAGGCCCGTCCGAACACCGGGGAGCTGTTTTTT
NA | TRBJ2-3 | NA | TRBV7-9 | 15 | CASSFTFARTDTQYF | TGTGCCAGCAGCTTCACATTTGCCCGAACAGATACGCAGTATTTT
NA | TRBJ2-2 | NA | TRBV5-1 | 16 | CASSPRQSANTGELFF | TGCGCCAGCAGCCCCCGACAGTCCGCGAACACCGGGGAGCTGTTTTTT
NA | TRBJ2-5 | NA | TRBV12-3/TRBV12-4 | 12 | CASSFGKGTQYF | TGTGCCAGCAGTTTTGGGAAGGGGACCCAGTACTTC
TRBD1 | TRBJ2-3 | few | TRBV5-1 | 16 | CASSYDGQGSTDTQYF | TGCGCCAGCAGCTACGACGGACAGGGGAGCACAGATACGCAGTATTTT
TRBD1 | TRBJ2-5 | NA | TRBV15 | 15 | CATSTPWTGRQTQYF | TGTGCCACCAGCACACCGTGGACAGGGCGCCAGACCCAGTACTTC
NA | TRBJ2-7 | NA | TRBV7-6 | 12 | CASSLALLGQYF | TGTGCCAGCAGCTTAGCACTCTTGGGGCAGTACTTC
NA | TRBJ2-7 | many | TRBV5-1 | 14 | CASSLLGDSYEQYF | TGCGCCAGCAGCTTGTTGGGGGACTCCTACGAGCAGTACTTC
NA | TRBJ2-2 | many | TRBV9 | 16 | CASSVALLGPTGELFF | TGTGCCAGCAGCGTAGCATTACTGGGACCCACCGGGGAGCTGTTTTTT
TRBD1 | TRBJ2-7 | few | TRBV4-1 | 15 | CASSQLGTGDGEQYF | TGCGCCAGCAGCCAGCTGGGGACAGGGGACGGCGAGCAGTACTTC
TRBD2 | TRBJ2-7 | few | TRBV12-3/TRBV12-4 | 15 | CASSFGIAGGYEQYF | TGTGCCAGCAGTTTCGGTATAGCGGGAGGCTACGAGCAGTACTTC
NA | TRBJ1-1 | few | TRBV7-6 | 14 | CASSQVVGNTEAFF | TGTGCCAGCAGCCAAGTCGTCGGGAACACTGAAGCTTTCTTT
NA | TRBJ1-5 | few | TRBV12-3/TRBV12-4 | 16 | CASSLFPRFVREAQHF | TGTGCCAGCAGTTTATTTCCCCGCTTCGTTAGGGAGGCCCAGCATTTT
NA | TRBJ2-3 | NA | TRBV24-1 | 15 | CATSDPRLSTDTQYF | TGTGCCACCAGTGATCCTAGACTTAGCACAGATACGCAGTATTTT
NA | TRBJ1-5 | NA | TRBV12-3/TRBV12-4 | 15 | CASSFSPRDPQPQHF | TGTGCCAGCAGTTTTTCACCCCGGGATCCGCAGCCCCAGCATTTT
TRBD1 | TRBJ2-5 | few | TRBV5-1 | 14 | CASSSARQGETQYF | TGCGCCAGCAGCTCCGCTAGACAGGGAGAGACCCAGTACTTC
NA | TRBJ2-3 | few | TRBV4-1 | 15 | CASSPTLNRADTQYF | TGCGCCAGCAGCCCTACCCTGAACAGGGCCGATACGCAGTATTTT
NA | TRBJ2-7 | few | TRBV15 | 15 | CATSRLSGAGDEQYF | TGTGCCACCAGCAGGTTGTCAGGGGCGGGAGACGAGCAGTACTTC
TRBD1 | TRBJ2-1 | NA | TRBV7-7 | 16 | CASSLSRGSDYNEQFF | TGTGCCAGCAGCTTGAGCAGGGGGTCCGACTACAATGAGCAGTTCTTC
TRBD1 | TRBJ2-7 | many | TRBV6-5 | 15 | CASSYSGTGSYEQYF | TGTGCCAGCAGTTATTCCGGGACAGGGTCCTACGAGCAGTACTTC
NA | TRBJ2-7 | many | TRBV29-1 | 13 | CSVVGRSSYEQYF | TGCAGCGTTGTGGGCAGGAGCTCCTACGAGCAGTACTTC
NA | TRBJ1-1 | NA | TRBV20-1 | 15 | CSARGGERAGTEAFF | TGCAGTGCTAGAGGAGGAGAGAGGGCGGGCACTGAAGCTTTCTTT
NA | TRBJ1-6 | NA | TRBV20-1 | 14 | CSASGGPYNSPLHF | TGCAGTGCTAGCGGGGGGCCATATAATTCACCCCTCCACTTT
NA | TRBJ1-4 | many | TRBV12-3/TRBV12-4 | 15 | CASSRHEPTNEKLFF | TGTGCCAGCAGCCGGCACGAGCCAACTAATGAAAAACTGTTTTTT
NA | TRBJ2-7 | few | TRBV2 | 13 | CASSGGGQYEQYF | TGTGCCAGCAGTGGGGGCGGACAGTACGAGCAGTACTTC
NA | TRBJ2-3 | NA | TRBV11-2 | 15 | CASSLNPLSTDTQYF | TGTGCCAGCAGCTTAAACCCCCTTAGCACAGATACGCAGTATTTT